This is a list of T cell receptor beta chains from one sample in a study of identical twins. TCRdb reprocessed the 5' RACE reads with MiXCR, giving one entry per CDR3 protein. The sample includes 400,000 to 600,000 distinct CDR3 sequences, around 22% of them seen just once. This sample was also put to use in a study of yellow fever vaccine responses in identical twins.

The sequencing input was CD4+ T cells sorted from blood. These receptors were obtained from a woman younger than 35 in good health. CDR3s include the opening cysteine and the closing phenylalanine or tryptophan. D genes are given only for firm matches. Clone size is stated in some rows and not others, as once, few, many or a class when expanded.

clone_size | j_call | d_call | v_call | cdr3_nt | cdr3_aa
NA | TRBJ1-1 | TRBD1 | TRBV20-1 | TGCAGTGCTAAGAGACAGGGGAACACTGAAGCTTTCTTT | CSAKRQGNTEAFF
many | TRBJ2-1 | TRBD2 | TRBV5-1 | TGCGCCAGCAGCTTGGTTAGCGGGAGGGGAAATGAGCAGTTCTTC | CASSLVSGRGNEQFF
NA | TRBJ2-5 | TRBD2 | TRBV9 | TGTGCCAGCAGCGTAGGAGGACTAGCGCAAGAGACCCAGTACTTC | CASSVGGLAQETQYF
NA | TRBJ2-7 | NA | TRBV10-3 | TGTGCCATGGGGCCTAGCTCCTACGAGCAGTACTTC | CAMGPSSYEQYF
NA | TRBJ1-1 | NA | TRBV11-2 | TGTGCCAGCAGCTCCCCACAGCTTACGAACACTGAAGCTTTCTTT | CASSSPQLTNTEAFF
NA | TRBJ2-6 | NA | TRBV6-1 | TGTGCCAGCAGGGGCACAGGGTTAGGGGCCAACGTCCTGACTTTC | CASRGTGLGANVLTF
few | TRBJ2-7 | TRBD2 | TRBV7-7 | TGTGCCAGCAGCTTAGGACTAGCGGGAGCGGACGAGCAGTACTTC | CASSLGLAGADEQYF
few | TRBJ2-1 | TRBD1 | TRBV5-1 | TGCGCCAGCAGTCATATAATCCTGGGGCAGGGGGCCTACAATGAGCAGTTCTTC | CASSHIILGQGAYNEQFF
NA | TRBJ1-2 | NA | TRBV7-9 | TGTGCCAGCAGCTGGGACAATGCCTATGGCTACACCTTC | CASSWDNAYGYTF
NA | TRBJ2-3 | TRBD2 | TRBV20-1 | TGCAGTGCGGGGACTAGCGGGCGCACAGATACGCAGTATTTT | CSAGTSGRTDTQYF
many | TRBJ1-5 | NA | TRBV12-3/TRBV12-4 | TGTGCCAGCAGCTTCGGGACCGGTGAAGGGCCCCAGCATTTT | CASSFGTGEGPQHF
NA | TRBJ2-2 | TRBD2 | TRBV6-1 | TGTGCCAGCAGCCTTCTTCGGGGGGCCGGGGAGCTGTTTTTT | CASSLLRGAGELFF
NA | TRBJ2-2 | NA | TRBV18 | TGTGCCAGCTCACCGTATTTCATCACGGCGGGGCTGAACACCGGGGAGCTGTTTTTT | CASSPYFITAGLNTGELFF
NA | TRBJ2-3 | NA | TRBV3-1 | TGTGCCAGCAGCCAAGTTTCGGGGGGCACAGATACGCAGTATTTT | CASSQVSGGTDTQYF
few | TRBJ1-1 | NA | TRBV3-1 | TGTGCCAGCAGCCAAGGTTGGCACCCGAACACTGAAGCTTTCTTT | CASSQGWHPNTEAFF
NA | TRBJ2-7 | NA | TRBV10-3 | TGTGCCACCGTCCTACAGGGTCATTCCTCCTACGAGCAGTACTTC | CATVLQGHSSYEQYF
few | TRBJ2-2 | NA | TRBV20-1 | TGCAGTGCGGTGGATGGGGGAAGGAACACCGGGGAGCTGTTTTTT | CSAVDGGRNTGELFF
few | TRBJ2-3 | TRBD2 | TRBV10-3 | TGTGCCATCGGGCGAGCGGGGGGAGGGGCAGATACGCAGTATTTT | CAIGRAGGGADTQYF
few | TRBJ2-5 | NA | TRBV5-1 | TGCGCCAGCAGCTTGGCGGGGACCCAGTACTTC | CASSLAGTQYF
NA | TRBJ1-5 | NA | TRBV20-1 | TGCAGTGCTAGAGCCAGGTTAAATCAGCCCCAGCATTTT | CSARARLNQPQHF
NA | TRBJ2-1 | TRBD1 | TRBV27 | TGTGCCAGCAGTCGAACCAGGGGGCACTACAATGAGCAGTTCTTC | CASSRTRGHYNEQFF
few | TRBJ2-3 | NA | TRBV5-1 | TGCGCCAGCAGCTTGGACCCACCACGGGGGAGCACAGATACGCAGTATTTT | CASSLDPPRGSTDTQYF
many | TRBJ2-3 | TRBD2 | TRBV20-1 | TGCAGTGCTAGGCTAGCGGGAGTCAGGGATACGCAGTATTTT | CSARLAGVRDTQYF
NA | TRBJ1-6 | NA | TRBV7-2 | TGTGCCAGCAGCTGGGCCGGGGTCGCACCCCTCCACTTT | CASSWAGVAPLHF
NA | TRBJ2-3 | TRBD2 | TRBV7-3 | TGTGCCAGCAGCCCCGGACCTAGCGGGAGGGCCAGTCCCTTAACAGATACGCAGTATTTT | CASSPGPSGRASPLTDTQYF
NA | TRBJ2-5 | TRBD2 | TRBV7-3 | TGTGCCAGCCTGGGACTAGCGGGAGAGGGGCAAGAGACCCAGTACTTC | CASLGLAGEGQETQYF
few | TRBJ2-1 | NA | TRBV7-2 | TGTGCCAGCAGCTTAGATGCCCGGGACAAATTC | CASSLDARDKF
NA | TRBJ2-5 | NA | TRBV18 | TGTGCCAGCTCACCACCGGGGCAGGTACCCCCCCAAGGGACCCAGTACTTC | CASSPPGQVPPQGTQYF
NA | TRBJ2-3 | TRBD2 | TRBV4-2 | TGTGCCAGCAGCCAAGGACTGACTAGCGGGCCAAGCACAGATACGCAGTATTTT | CASSQGLTSGPSTDTQYF
NA | TRBJ2-3 | TRBD2 | TRBV20-1 | TGCAGTGCTCCCGTTGAGCGGGGGAGCACAGATACGCAGTATTTT | CSAPVERGSTDTQYF
NA | TRBJ2-1 | NA | TRBV19 | TGTGCCAGTAGTACTAGACTTGCTAATGAGCAGTTCTTC | CASSTRLANEQFF
few | TRBJ2-2 | NA | TRBV12-3/TRBV12-4 | TGTGCCAGCAGTTTTTTAGAGGTCGGGGAGCTGTTTTTT | CASSFLEVGELFF
NA | TRBJ1-5 | TRBD1 | TRBV20-1 | TGCAGTGCTAGAGAGTCGACAGGGGGACAGCCCCAGCATTTT | CSARESTGGQPQHF
once | TRBJ2-3 | NA | TRBV28 | TGTGCCACCCGGGTTCGGGGGCTCGGGACGCAGTATTTT | CATRVRGLGTQYF
NA | TRBJ2-7 | TRBD2 | TRBV27 | TGTGCCAGCAGTTTTGGCCTAGCGGGATTCTACGAGCAGTACTTC | CASSFGLAGFYEQYF
NA | TRBJ1-1 | NA | TRBV27 | TGTGCCAGCAGTAATACCAGGGCGTTTAACACTGAAGCTTTCTTT | CASSNTRAFNTEAFF
NA | TRBJ2-1 | TRBD2 | TRBV11-3 | TGTGCCAGCAGCGCCAGCGGGAGTATTCGCAATGAGCAGTTCTTC | CASSASGSIRNEQFF
NA | TRBJ1-1 | NA | TRBV12-3/TRBV12-4 | TGTGCCAGCAGTTTACGACTAACTCGAGGTGGAGCTTTCTTT | CASSLRLTRGGAFF
NA | TRBJ2-5 | TRBD2 | TRBV4-1 | TGCGCCAGCAGCCTTACTGGTCCAGCGGGGGCGTCAGAGACCCAGTACTTC | CASSLTGPAGASETQYF
NA | TRBJ2-3 | NA | TRBV7-8 | TGTGCCAGCAGCTTAGATGTCCAGAATACGCAGTATTTT | CASSLDVQNTQYF
few | TRBJ2-5 | NA | TRBV20-1 | TGCAGTGTCCGAAGGACTACCCCGCGAGAGACCCAGTACTTC | CSVRRTTPRETQYF
once | TRBJ2-1 | TRBD2 | TRBV7-9 | TGTGCCAGCAGCCCCCAGCGGGACTCTCAGCAGAATGAGCAGTTCTTC | CASSPQRDSQQNEQFF
NA | TRBJ2-7 | TRBD2 | TRBV20-1 | TGCAGTGCCCGGGGGATTACAGCGGGGGCCTACGAGCAGTACTTC | CSARGITAGAYEQYF
few | TRBJ2-1 | TRBD1 | TRBV12-3/TRBV12-4 | TGTGCCAGCAGTTCGCCCCAGGGGGCGCGGAATGAGCAGTTCTTC | CASSSPQGARNEQFF
NA | TRBJ2-5 | NA | TRBV4-1 | TGCGCCAGTTCACCCGGGGGCCGCTGGGAGACCCAGTACTTC | CASSPGGRWETQYF
NA | TRBJ2-7 | TRBD2 | TRBV10-3 | TGTGCCATCAGTGATGGCGGGAGTGGTATAAACGAGCAGTACTTC | CAISDGGSGINEQYF
few | TRBJ2-1 | TRBD1 | TRBV6-1 | TGTGCCAGCAGAAGACAGGGTAATGAGCAGTTCTTC | CASRRQGNEQFF
few | TRBJ2-7 | NA | TRBV20-1 | TGCAGTGCTAGAGCCGGGAGCTCCTACGAGCAGTACTTC | CSARAGSSYEQYF
NA | TRBJ2-5 | NA | TRBV5-1 | TGCGCCAGCAGCCTAGGACGGCCAGAGGAGACCCAGTACTTC | CASSLGRPEETQYF
NA | TRBJ2-7 | NA | TRBV7-9 | TGTGCCAGCAGCTTAGCAGGCGGACCACCTTACGAGCAGTACTTC | CASSLAGGPPYEQYF
NA | TRBJ1-2 | NA | TRBV12-3/TRBV12-4 | TGTGCCAGCGGGTATCTCTCTGGCTACACCTTC | CASGYLSGYTF
NA | TRBJ2-5 | NA | TRBV29-1 | TGCAGCGTGGACACCACAGGGATCGAGACCCAGTACTTC | CSVDTTGIETQYF
NA | TRBJ2-6 | NA | TRBV3-1 | TGTGCCAGCAGCTCCTCAGGGTTAGCTGGGGCCAACGTCCTGACTTTC | CASSSSGLAGANVLTF
NA | TRBJ2-2 | TRBD1 | TRBV5-1 | TGCGCCAGCAGCACGGGACAGGGGACCGGGGAGCTGTTTTTT | CASSTGQGTGELFF
few | TRBJ2-3 | NA | TRBV10-3 | TGTGCCATCAGTGAGTCAGTGGGCACACGAGATACGCAGTATTTT | CAISESVGTRDTQYF
few | TRBJ2-7 | TRBD1 | TRBV12-3/TRBV12-4 | TGTGCCAGCATCCTAGGGGGACAGGGGTACCACGAGCAGTACTTC | CASILGGQGYHEQYF
NA | TRBJ2-1 | NA | TRBV5-6 | TGTGCCAGCAGTCAGACTACATCATCCTACAATGAGCAGTTCTTC | CASSQTTSSYNEQFF